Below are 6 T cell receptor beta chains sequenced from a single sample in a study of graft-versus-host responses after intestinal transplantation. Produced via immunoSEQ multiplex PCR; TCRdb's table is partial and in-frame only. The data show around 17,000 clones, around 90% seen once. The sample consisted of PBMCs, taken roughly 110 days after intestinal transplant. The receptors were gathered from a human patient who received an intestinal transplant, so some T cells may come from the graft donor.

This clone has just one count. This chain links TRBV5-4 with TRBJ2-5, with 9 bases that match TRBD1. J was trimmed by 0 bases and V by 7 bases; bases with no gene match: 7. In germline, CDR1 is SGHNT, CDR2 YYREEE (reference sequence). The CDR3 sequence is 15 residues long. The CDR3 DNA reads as TGTGCCAGCCGCGAAGACAGGGGGTACCAAGAGACCCAGTACTTC. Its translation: CASREDRGYQETQYF.

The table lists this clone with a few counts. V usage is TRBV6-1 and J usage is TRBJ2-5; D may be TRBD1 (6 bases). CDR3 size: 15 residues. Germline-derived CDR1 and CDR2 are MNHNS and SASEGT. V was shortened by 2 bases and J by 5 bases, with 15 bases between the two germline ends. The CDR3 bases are TGTGCCAGCAGTGAATCGGCAGGGGCAGGGGAGACCCAGTACTTC. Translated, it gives CASSESAGAGETQYF.

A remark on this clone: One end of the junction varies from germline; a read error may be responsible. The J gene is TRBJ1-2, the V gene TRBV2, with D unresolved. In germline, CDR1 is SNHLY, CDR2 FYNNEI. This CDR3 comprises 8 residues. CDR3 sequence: CARSGYTF. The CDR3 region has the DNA TGTGCCAGAAGTGGCTACACCTTC.

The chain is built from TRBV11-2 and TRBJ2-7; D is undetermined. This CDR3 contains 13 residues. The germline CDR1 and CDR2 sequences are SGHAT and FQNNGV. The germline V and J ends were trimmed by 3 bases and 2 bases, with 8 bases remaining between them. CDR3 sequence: CASSLGRTYEQYF. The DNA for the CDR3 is TGTGCCAGCAGCTTGGGCAGGACCTACGAGCAGTACTTC.

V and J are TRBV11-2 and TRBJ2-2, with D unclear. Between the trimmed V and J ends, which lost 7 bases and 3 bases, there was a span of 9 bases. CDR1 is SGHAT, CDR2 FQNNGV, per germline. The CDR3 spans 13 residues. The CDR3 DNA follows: TGTGCCAGCACCCAGGCGTACACCGGGGAGCTGTTTTTT. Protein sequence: CASTQAYTGELFF. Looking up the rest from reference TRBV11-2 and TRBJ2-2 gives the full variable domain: EAGVAQSPRYKIIEKRQSVAFWCNPISGHATLYWYQQILGQGPKLLIQFQNNGVVDDSQLPKDRFSAERLKGVDSTLKIQPAKLEDSAVYLCASTQAYTGELFFGEGSRLTVL.

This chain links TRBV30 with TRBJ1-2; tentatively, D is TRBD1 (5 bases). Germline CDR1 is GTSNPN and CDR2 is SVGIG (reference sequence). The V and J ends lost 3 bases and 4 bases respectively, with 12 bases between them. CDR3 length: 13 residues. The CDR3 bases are TGTGCCTGGAGGCCCCGGGGGGGCTATGGCTACACCTTC. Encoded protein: CAWRPRGGYGYTF.